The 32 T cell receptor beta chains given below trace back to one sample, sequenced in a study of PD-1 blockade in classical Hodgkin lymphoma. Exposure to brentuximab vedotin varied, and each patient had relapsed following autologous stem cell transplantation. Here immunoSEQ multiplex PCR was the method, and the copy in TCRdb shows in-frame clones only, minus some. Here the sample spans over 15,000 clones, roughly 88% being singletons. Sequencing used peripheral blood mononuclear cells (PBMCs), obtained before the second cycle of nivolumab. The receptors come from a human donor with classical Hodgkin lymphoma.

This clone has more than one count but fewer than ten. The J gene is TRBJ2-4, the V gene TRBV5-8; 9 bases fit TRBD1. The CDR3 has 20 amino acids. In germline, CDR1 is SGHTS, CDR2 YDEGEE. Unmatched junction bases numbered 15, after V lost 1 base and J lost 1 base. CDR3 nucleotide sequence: TGTGCCAGCAGCTTGTCAAGTGGGCCATGGACAGGGGTCGCCAAAAACATTCAGTACTTC. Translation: CASSLSSGPWTGVAKNIQYF.

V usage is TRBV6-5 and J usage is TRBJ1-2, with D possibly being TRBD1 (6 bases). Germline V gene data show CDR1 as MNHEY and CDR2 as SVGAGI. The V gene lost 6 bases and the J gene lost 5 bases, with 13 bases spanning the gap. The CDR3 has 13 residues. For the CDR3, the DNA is TGTGCCAGCAGGACTCCTGGACAGTATGGCTACACCTTC. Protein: CASRTPGQYGYTF.

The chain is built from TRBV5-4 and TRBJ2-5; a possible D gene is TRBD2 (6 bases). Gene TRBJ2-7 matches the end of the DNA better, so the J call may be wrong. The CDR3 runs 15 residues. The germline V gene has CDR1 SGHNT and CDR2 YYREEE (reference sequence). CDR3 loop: CASSAGPEEAYEQYF. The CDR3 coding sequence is TGTGCCAGCAGCGCGGGACCTGAGGAGGCCTACGAGCAGTACTTC.

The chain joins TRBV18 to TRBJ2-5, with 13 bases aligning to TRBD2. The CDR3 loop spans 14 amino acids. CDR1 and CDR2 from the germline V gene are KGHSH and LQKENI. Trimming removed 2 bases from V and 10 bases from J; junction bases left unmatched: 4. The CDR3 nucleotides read TGTGCCAGCTCACCAGGACTAGCGGGAGAACACCAGTACTTC. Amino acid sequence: CASSPGLAGEHQYF.

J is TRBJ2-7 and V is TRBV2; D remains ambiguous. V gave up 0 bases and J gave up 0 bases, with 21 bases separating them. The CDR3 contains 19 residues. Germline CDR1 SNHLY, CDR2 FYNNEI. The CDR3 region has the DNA TGTGCCAGCAGTGAAGCGCGGTCCCGGTACCTGGGAATCTCCTACGAGCAGTACTTC. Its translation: CASSEARSRYLGISYEQYF.

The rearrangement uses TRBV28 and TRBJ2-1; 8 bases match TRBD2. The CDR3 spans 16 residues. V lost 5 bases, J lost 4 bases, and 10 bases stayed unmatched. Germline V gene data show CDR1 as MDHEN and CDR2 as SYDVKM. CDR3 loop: CASSPPPGGLYNEQFF. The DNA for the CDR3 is TGTGCCAGCAGTCCCCCCCCGGGAGGGCTTTACAATGAGCAGTTCTTC.

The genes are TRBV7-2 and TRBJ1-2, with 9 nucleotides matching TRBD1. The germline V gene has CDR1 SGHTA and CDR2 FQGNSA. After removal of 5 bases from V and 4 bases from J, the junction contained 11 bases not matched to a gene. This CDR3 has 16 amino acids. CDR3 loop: CASSPGTGNYGYGYTF. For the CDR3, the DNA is TGTGCCAGCAGCCCCGGGACAGGGAATTATGGCTATGGCTACACCTTC. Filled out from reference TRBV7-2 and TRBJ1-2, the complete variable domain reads GAGVSQSPSNKVTEKGKDVELRCDPISGHTALYWYRQSLGQGLEFLIYFQGNSAPDKSGLPSDRFSAERTGGSVSTLTIQRTQQEDSAVYLCASSPGTGNYGYGYTFGSGTRLTVV.

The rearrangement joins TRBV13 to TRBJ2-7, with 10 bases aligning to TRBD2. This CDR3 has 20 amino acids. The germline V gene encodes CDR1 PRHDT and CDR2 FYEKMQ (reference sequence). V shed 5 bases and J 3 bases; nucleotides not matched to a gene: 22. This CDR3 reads CASSGPGVAGGGWPSYEQYF. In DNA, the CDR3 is TGTGCCAGCAGCGGGCCCGGGGTAGCGGGAGGTGGATGGCCTAGCTACGAGCAGTACTTC.

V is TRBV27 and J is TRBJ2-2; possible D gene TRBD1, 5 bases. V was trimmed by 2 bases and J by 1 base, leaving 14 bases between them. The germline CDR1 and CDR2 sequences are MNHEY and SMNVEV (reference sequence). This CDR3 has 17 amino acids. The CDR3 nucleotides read TGTGCCAGCAGTTTACTATTCAGGGCCCTGAACACCGGGGAGCTGTTTTTT. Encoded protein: CASSLLFRALNTGELFF.

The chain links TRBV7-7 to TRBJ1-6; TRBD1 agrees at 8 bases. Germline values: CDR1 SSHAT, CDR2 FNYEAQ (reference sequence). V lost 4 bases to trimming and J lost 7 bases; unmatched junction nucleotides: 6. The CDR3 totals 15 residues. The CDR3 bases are TGTGCCAGCAGCTACACCCGGGACAGGAATTCACCCCTCCACTTT. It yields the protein CASSYTRDRNSPLHF.

CDR3 coding DNA: TGTGCCAGCAGTGCCGGCGGGGGGGGCGACACTGAAGCTTTCTTT. Protein product: CASSAGGGGDTEAFF. The V call is TRBV6-5, the J call TRBJ1-1, with D perhaps TRBD1 (6 bases). This CDR3 is 15 amino acids long. CDR1 is MNHEY and CDR2 is SVGAGI in the germline V gene. Deletions cut 5 bases from V and 3 bases from J, with 16 bases between.

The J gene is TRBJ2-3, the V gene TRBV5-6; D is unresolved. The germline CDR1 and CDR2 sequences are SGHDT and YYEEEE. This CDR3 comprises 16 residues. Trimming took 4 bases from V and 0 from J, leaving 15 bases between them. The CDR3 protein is CASSPRPSPSTDTQYF. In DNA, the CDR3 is TGTGCCAGCAGCCCCCGTCCGTCTCCGAGCACAGATACGCAGTATTTT.

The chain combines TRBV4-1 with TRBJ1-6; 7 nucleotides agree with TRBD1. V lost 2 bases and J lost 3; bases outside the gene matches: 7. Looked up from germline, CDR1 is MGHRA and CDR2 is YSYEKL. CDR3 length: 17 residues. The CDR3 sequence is CASSQPRGDSYNSPLHF. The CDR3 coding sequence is TGCGCCAGCAGCCAACCCCGGGGGGACAGCTATAATTCACCCCTCCACTTT.

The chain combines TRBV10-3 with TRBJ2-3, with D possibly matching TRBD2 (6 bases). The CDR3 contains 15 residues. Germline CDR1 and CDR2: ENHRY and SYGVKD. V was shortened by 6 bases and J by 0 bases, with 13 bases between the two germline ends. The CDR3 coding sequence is TGTGCCATCAGGACCGGGACTCCTAGCACAGATACGCAGTATTTT. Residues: CAIRTGTPSTDTQYF.

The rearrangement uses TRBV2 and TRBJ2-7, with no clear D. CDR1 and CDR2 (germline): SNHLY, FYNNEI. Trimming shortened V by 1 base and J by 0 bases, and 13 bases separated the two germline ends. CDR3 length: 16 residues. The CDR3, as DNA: TGTGCCAGCAGTGAAGAAGGAGCTTGGAGCTCCTACGAGCAGTACTTC. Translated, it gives CASSEEGAWSSYEQYF.

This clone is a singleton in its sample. The CDR3 protein is CASSPLMRGVHNYGYTF. CDR3 sequence (DNA): TGTGCCAGCTCACCACTGATGAGGGGAGTTCATAACTATGGCTACACCTTC. V gene TRBV18 combines with J gene TRBJ1-2, with D perhaps TRBD1 (5 bases). Deletions cut 1 base from V and 1 base from J, with 16 bases between. The CDR3 length is 17 residues. Germline assignment: CDR1 KGHSH and CDR2 LQKENI.

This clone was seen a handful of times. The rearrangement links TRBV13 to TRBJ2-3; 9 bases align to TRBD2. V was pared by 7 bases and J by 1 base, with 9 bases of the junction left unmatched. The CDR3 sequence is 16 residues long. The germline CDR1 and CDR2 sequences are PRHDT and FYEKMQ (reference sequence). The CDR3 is CASIQLAGAGTDTQYF. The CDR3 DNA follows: TGTGCCAGCATTCAATTAGCGGGAGCTGGCACAGATACGCAGTATTTT. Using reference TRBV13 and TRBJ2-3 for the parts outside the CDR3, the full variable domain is AAGVIQSPRHLIKEKRETATLKCYPIPRHDTVYWYQQGPGQDPQFLISFYEKMQSDKGSIPDRFSAQQFSDYHSELNMSSLELGDSALYFCASIQLAGAGTDTQYFGPGTRLTVL.

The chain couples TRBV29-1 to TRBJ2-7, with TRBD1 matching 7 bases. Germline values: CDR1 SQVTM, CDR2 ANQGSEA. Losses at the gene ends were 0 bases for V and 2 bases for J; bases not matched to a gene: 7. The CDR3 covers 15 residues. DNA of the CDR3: TGCAGCGTTGAAGACGGACAGGCAATGACCTACGAGCAGTACTTC. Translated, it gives CSVEDGQAMTYEQYF.

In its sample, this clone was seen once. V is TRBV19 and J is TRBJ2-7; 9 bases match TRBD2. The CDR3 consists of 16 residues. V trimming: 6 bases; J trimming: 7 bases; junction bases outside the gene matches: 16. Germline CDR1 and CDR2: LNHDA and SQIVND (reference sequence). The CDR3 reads CASRAGTSFTGEEQYF. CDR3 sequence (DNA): TGTGCCAGTAGAGCCGGGACTAGCTTTACCGGTGAGGAGCAGTACTTC.

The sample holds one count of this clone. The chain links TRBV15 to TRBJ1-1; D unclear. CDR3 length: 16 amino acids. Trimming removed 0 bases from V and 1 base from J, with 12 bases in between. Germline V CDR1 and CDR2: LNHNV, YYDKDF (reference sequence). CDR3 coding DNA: TGTGCCACCAGCAGAGATGATTTTATGTGGAACACTGAAGCTTTCTTT. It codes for CATSRDDFMWNTEAFF.

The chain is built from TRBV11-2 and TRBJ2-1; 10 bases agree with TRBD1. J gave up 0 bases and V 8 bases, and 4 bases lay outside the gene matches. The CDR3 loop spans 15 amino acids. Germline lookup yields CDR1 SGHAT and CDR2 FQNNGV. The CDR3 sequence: CASSRTGGSYNEQFF. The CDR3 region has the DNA TGTGCCAGCTCCAGGACAGGGGGCTCCTACAATGAGCAGTTCTTC.

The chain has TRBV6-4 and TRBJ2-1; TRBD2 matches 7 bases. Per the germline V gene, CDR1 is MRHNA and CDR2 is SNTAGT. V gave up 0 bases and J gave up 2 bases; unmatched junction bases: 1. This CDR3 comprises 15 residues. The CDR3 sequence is CASSDSAGAYNEQFF. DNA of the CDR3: TGTGCCAGCAGTGACTCGGCGGGGGCCTACAATGAGCAGTTCTTC.

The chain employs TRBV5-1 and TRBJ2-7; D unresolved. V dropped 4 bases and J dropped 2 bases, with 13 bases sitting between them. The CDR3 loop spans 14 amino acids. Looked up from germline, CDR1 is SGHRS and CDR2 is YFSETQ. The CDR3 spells CASSPSVSAYEQYF. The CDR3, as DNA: TGCGCCAGCAGCCCTTCAGTATCCGCCTACGAGCAGTACTTC. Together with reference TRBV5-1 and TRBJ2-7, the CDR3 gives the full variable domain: KAGVTQTPRYLIKTRGQQVTLSCSPISGHRSVSWYQQTPGQGLQFLFEYFSETQRNKGNFPGRFSGRQFSNSRSEMNVSTLELGDSALYLCASSPSVSAYEQYFGPGTRLTVT.

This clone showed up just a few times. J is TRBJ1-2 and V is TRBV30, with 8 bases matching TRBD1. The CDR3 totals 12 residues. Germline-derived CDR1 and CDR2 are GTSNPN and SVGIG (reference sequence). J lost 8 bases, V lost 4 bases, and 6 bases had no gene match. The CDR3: CAWIPGGRGYTF. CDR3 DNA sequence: TGTGCCTGGATTCCAGGGGGCAGAGGCTACACCTTC.

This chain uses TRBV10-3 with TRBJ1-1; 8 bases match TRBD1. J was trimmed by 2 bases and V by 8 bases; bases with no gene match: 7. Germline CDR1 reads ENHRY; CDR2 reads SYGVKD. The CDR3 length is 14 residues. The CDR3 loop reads CAISSGQGNTEAFF. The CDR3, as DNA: TGTGCCATCTCAAGCGGACAGGGCAACACTGAAGCTTTCTTT.

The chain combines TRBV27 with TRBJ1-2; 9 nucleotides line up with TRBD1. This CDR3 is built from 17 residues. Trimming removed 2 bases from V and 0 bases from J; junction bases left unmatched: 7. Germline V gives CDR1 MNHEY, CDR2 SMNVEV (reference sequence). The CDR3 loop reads CASSLRPGQGANYGYTF. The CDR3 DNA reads TGTGCCAGCAGTTTACGGCCGGGACAGGGTGCTAACTATGGCTACACCTTC.

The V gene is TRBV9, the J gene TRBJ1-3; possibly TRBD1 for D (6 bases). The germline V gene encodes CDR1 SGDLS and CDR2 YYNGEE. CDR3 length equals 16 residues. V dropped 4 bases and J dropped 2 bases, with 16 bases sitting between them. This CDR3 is CASSQGRAGAGNTIYF. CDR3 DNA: TGTGCCAGCAGCCAGGGACGGGCAGGGGCTGGAAACACCATATATTTT. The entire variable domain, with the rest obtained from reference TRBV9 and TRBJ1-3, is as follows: DSGVTQTPKHLITATGQRVTLRCSPRSGDLSVYWYQQSLDQGLQFLIQYYNGEERAKGNILERFSAQQFPDLHSELNLSSLELGDSALYFCASSQGRAGAGNTIYFGEGSWLTVV.

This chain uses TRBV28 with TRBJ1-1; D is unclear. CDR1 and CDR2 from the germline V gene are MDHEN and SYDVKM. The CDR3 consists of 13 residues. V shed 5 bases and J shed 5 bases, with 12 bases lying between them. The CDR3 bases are TGTGCCAGCAGTCTTTATAGTAAAACTGAAGCTTTCTTT. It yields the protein CASSLYSKTEAFF.

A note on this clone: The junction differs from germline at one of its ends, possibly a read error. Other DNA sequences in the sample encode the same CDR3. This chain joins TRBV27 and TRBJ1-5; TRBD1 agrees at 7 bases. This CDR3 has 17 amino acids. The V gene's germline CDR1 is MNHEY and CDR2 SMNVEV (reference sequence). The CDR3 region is CASSSNRGPVLNQPQHF. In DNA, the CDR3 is TGTGCCAGCAGTTCCAACAGGGGACCCGTACTTAATCAACCCCAGCATTTT.

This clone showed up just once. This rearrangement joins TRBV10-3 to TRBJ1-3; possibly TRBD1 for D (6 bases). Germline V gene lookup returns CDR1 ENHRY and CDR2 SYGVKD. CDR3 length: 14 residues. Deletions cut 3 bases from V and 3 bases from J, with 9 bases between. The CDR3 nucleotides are TGTGCCATCAGTGACAGGGGCTTTGGAAACACCATATATTTT. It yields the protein CAISDRGFGNTIYF.

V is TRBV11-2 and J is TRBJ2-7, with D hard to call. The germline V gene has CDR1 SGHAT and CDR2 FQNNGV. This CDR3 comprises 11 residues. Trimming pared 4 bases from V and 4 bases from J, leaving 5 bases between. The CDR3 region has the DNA TGTGCCAGCAGCTCAGGTTACGAGCAGTACTTC. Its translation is CASSSGYEQYF. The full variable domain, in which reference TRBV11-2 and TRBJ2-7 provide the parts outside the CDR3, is EAGVAQSPRYKIIEKRQSVAFWCNPISGHATLYWYQQILGQGPKLLIQFQNNGVVDDSQLPKDRFSAERLKGVDSTLKIQPAKLEDSAVYLCASSSGYEQYFGPGTRLTVT.

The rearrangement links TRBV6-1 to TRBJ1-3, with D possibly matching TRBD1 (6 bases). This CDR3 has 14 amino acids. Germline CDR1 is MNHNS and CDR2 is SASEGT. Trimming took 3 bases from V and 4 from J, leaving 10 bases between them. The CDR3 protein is CASSEGAAGNTIYF. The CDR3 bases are TGTGCCAGCAGTGAGGGGGCGGCGGGAAACACCATATATTTT.